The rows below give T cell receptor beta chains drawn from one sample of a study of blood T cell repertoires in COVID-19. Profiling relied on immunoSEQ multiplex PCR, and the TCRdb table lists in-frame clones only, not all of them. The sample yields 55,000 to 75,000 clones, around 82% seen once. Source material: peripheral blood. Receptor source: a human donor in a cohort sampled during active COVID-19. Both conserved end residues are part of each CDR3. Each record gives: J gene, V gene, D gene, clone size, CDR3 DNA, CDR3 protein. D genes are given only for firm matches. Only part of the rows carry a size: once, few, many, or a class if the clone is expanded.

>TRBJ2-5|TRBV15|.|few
TGTGCCACCAGCAGAGATTCGGGAACCCAGTACTTC
CATSRDSGTQYF
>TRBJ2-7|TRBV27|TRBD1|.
TGTGCCAGCAGTTCTAAAGCGGGACAGGGGTCCTACGAGCAGTACTTC
CASSSKAGQGSYEQYF
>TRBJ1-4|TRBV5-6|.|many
TGTGCCAGCAGCCGGGCGCAGGGGACTGAAAAACTGTTTTTT
CASSRAQGTEKLFF
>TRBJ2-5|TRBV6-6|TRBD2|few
TGTGCCAGCAGTACCACTAGCGGGTCGGAATTCCAGTACTTC
CASSTTSGSEFQYF
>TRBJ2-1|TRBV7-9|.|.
TGTGCCAGCAGCTTAGCGCAGATATCCTACAATGAGCAGTTCTTC
CASSLAQISYNEQFF
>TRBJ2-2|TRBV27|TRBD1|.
TGTGCCAGCAGTATCGGACAGGGGCGGGTCACCGGGGAGCTGTTTTTT
CASSIGQGRVTGELFF
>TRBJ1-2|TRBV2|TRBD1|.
TGTGCCAGCACGGGCAGGGGGGAAGGCCCAGGCTACACCTTC
CASTGRGEGPGYTF
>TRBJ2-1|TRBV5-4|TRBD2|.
TGTGCCAGCAGCTTGGGCGGGAGGGCCAGGGACAATGAGCAGTTCTTC
CASSLGGRARDNEQFF
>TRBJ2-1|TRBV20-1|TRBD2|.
TGCAGTGCTAGTAGCCTAGCGGGGCTCTCTTCGCGAGAGCAGTTCTTC
CSASSLAGLSSREQFF
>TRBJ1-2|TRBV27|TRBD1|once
TGTGCCAGCACGGCTTCCGTTGGGGGACAGGGTTTCGGCTACACCTTC
CASTASVGGQGFGYTF
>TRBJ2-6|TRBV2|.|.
TGTGCCAGCAGTGAAACAGGCCCCGGGGCCAACGTCCTGACTTTC
CASSETGPGANVLTF
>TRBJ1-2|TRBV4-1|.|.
TGCGCCAGCAGCCAAGATTCCGCGTCTAACTATGGCTACACCTTC
CASSQDSASNYGYTF
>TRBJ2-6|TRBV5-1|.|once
TGCGCCAGCAGCTTGGCCTCTACAGGGACCCTGACTGGGGCCAACGTCCTGACTTTC
CASSLASTGTLTGANVLTF
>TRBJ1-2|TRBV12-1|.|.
TGTGCCAGCAGCTTGGACTCACCCAGCTATGGCTACACCTTC
CASSLDSPSYGYTF
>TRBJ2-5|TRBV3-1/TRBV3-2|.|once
TGTGCCAGCAGCCTCCAGGAGACCCAGTACTTC
CASSLQETQYF
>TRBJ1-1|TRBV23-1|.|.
TGCGCCAGCAGTCGGGACAAACGCACTATGAACACTGAAGCTTTCTTT
CASSRDKRTMNTEAFF
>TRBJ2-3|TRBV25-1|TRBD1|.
TGTGCCAGCAGTGATCGGACAGGGGGTTCTGATACGCAGTATTTT
CASSDRTGGSDTQYF
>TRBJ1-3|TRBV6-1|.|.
TGTGCCAGCAGTGAAGCCGGGGGGCTGAACACCATATATTTT
CASSEAGGLNTIYF
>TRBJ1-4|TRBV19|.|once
TGTGCCAGTAGTAGCAGGGGACGAGAAAAACTGTTTTTT
CASSSRGREKLFF
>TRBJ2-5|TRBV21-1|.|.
TGTGCCAGCAGCCCAGAACCGGAGACCCAGTACTTC
CASSPEPETQYF
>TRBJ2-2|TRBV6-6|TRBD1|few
TGTGCCAGCAGTTCAACAGGGGGCGCGGGGGAGCTGTTTTTT
CASSSTGGAGELFF
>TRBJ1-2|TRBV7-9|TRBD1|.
TGTGCCAGCAGCTTCGAAGACAGGGGACGCGGCTACACCTTC
CASSFEDRGRGYTF
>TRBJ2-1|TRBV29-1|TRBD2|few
TGCAGCGCCCAGGGACTAGCGGGAGGGCCCTCGGATGAGCAGTTCTTC
CSAQGLAGGPSDEQFF
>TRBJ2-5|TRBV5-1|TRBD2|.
TGCGCCAGCAGCTTGGGTGCTAGCGGCAACCAAGAGACCCAGTACTTC
CASSLGASGNQETQYF
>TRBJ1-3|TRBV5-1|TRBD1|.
TGCGCCAGCAGCACAGGGGTCGGAAACACCATATATTTT
CASSTGVGNTIYF
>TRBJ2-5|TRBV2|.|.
TGTGCCACCTCGGACAGTGGGCAAGAGACCCAGTACTTC
CATSDSGQETQYF
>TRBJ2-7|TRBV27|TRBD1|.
TGTGCCAGCGCATTGTCCGGGTCCGGGACAGGGATTTACGAGCAGTACTTC
CASALSGSGTGIYEQYF
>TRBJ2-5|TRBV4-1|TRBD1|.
TGCGCCAGCAGCCCGGACAGGGGAGTTGGACTCCAAGAGACCCAGTACTTC
CASSPDRGVGLQETQYF
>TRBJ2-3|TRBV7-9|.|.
TGTGCCAGCAGCTTAATATTAGGGGGAAAAGATACGCAGTATTTT
CASSLILGGKDTQYF
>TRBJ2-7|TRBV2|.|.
TGTGCCAGCAGTGAGCTAGAGGTTAATTACGAGCAGTACTTC
CASSELEVNYEQYF
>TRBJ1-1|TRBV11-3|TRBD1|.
TGTGCCAGCAGTTCGGTGGGGCGGACAGGGGAAACTGAAGCTTTCTTT
CASSSVGRTGETEAFF
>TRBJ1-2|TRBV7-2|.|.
TGTGCCAGCAGGTCGCCTAGCACCGGCGGGCATGGCTACACCTTC
CASRSPSTGGHGYTF